The rows below give T cell receptor beta chains drawn from one sample of a study. TCRdb independently ran MiXCR on the reads; one entry per CDR3 protein. The sample holds nearly 15,000 distinct CDR3 sequences, around 35% seen once. Source material: blood. All receptors come from a human donor. The CDR3 runs from the conserved cysteine through the conserved F or W. Fields, in order: CDR3 protein, J gene, V gene.

CDR3aa: CASKPEHALAKNIQYF
j_gene: TRBJ2-4
v_gene: TRBV6-5

CDR3aa: CASSLATANQPQHF
j_gene: TRBJ1-5
v_gene: TRBV7-9

CDR3aa: CASSPGGSSGNTIYF
j_gene: TRBJ1-3
v_gene: TRBV4-2

CDR3aa: CSVVSRVEQYF
j_gene: TRBJ2-7
v_gene: TRBV29-1

CDR3aa: CSARGLAGVGTEQFF
j_gene: TRBJ2-1
v_gene: TRBV20-1

CDR3aa: CASSQDKWGEQFF
j_gene: TRBJ2-1
v_gene: TRBV4-3

CDR3aa: CASSRTSGRDETQYF
j_gene: TRBJ2-5
v_gene: TRBV7-2

CDR3aa: CASSLEQGIGYTF
j_gene: TRBJ1-2
v_gene: TRBV5-1

CDR3aa: CASSLSRGPYEQYF
j_gene: TRBJ2-7
v_gene: TRBV4-3

CDR3aa: CSATDTRFYEQYF
j_gene: TRBJ2-7
v_gene: TRBV20-1

CDR3aa: CSGLDGFYSTDTQFF
j_gene: TRBJ2-1
v_gene: TRBV29-1

CDR3aa: CASSPSLAGEAGELFF
j_gene: TRBJ2-2
v_gene: TRBV4-3

CDR3aa: CSAQTGTGSEKLFF
j_gene: TRBJ1-4
v_gene: TRBV29-1

CDR3aa: CASSPGLAGSYNEQFF
j_gene: TRBJ2-1
v_gene: TRBV4-3

CDR3aa: CASSQVDRGGYEQYF
j_gene: TRBJ2-7
v_gene: TRBV4-2

CDR3aa: CASSQRWQGAAGGSYEQYF
j_gene: TRBJ2-7
v_gene: TRBV4-3

CDR3aa: CASSGRLAGAGYEQFF
j_gene: TRBJ2-1
v_gene: TRBV13

CDR3aa: CASSMEGETQYF
j_gene: TRBJ2-5
v_gene: TRBV18

CDR3aa: CASSDQRGGRQETQYF
j_gene: TRBJ2-5
v_gene: TRBV7-3

CDR3aa: CASSQKVMGDTQFF
j_gene: TRBJ2-1
v_gene: TRBV4-3

CDR3aa: CSVEGGPGQPQHF
j_gene: TRBJ1-5
v_gene: TRBV29-1

CDR3aa: CASSSDDRGLGEQYF
j_gene: TRBJ2-7
v_gene: TRBV18

CDR3aa: CSVPDGAEAFF
j_gene: TRBJ1-1
v_gene: TRBV29-1

CDR3aa: CASSSPLPATNEKLFF
j_gene: TRBJ1-4
v_gene: TRBV6-5

CDR3aa: CASSLEGEAFF
j_gene: TRBJ1-1
v_gene: TRBV28